The present T cell receptor (beta chain) was sequenced within a study of T cell repertoires in cytomegalovirus infection. Study overall: CMV epitopes that were recently identified and HLA-C-restricted were used alongside well-studied HLA-B-restricted ones. Public signatures in TCR beta pointed to CMV infection and matching HLA type. Findings of the study overall: Totalled public TCR beta family frequency picked out people who carried CMV plus the relevant HLA. In two of eight donors, the top clonotype was HLA-C-restricted CMV-specific.

This CDR3 has 13 residues. Germline CDR1 is SGHVS and CDR2 is FNYEAQ. With 6 bases removed from V and 5 bases from J, the gap between germline ends came to 14 bases. TCRdb called the reads again in MiXCR, with one record for every CDR3 protein. The table has about 920,000 distinct CDR3 sequences, approximately 31% seen once; the top ten hold around an eighth. This clonotype was counted ten times or more. Antigen unknown. The sequence was obtained from a human donor in good health (CMV status not recorded). Some clones in this sample may be carry-over from other donors' samples. The material was cultured CD8+ T cells from PBMCs, obtained from culture after CMV antigen stimulation. This chain uses TRBV7-6 with TRBJ2-7, with D possibly TRBD1 on 5 matching bases. CDR3 nucleotides: TGTGCCAGCAGTCCCCAGGGTGGGAACGAGCAGTACTTC. Amino acids: CASSPQGGNEQYF. Looking up the rest from reference TRBV7-6 and TRBJ2-7 gives the full variable domain: GAGVSQSPRYKVTKRGQDVALRCDPISGHVSLYWYRQALGQGPEFLTYFNYEAQQDKSGLPNDRFSAERPEGSISTLTIQRTEQRDSAMYRCASSPQGGNEQYFGPGTRLTVT.